One sample yielded the 2 T cell receptor beta chains listed below, sequenced in a study of T cells in Graves' hyperthyroidism and ophthalmopathy. Amplified TCR beta CDR3 regions derived from RNA transcripts. An initial round of RT-PCR targeting the TCR CDR3 relied on the HTBI primer set. TCRdb redid the calling of the multiplex PCR reads with MiXCR, one entry per CDR3 protein. This sample has approximately 300,000 distinct CDR3 sequences; around 16% occur once, and the top ten carry approximately 35%. Sequenced: blood. The receptors shown here come from a young man with Graves' hyperthyroidism.

The sample holds many counts of this clonotype. This sequence joins TRBV6-1 and TRBJ2-3; 12 bases fit TRBD2. The CDR3 runs 15 residues. V lost 3 bases and J lost 3; bases outside the gene matches: 1. From germline, CDR1 is MNHNS and CDR2 SASEGT. CDR3 nucleotides: TGTGCCAGCAGTGACGGGACTAGCGGGACAGATACGCAGTATTTT. Residues: CASSDGTSGTDTQYF.

The table lists this clonotype with many counts. The rearrangement joins TRBV20-1 to TRBJ2-1; D is perhaps TRBD2 (5 bases). V shed 6 bases and J shed 4 bases, with 13 bases lying between them. Germline CDR1 DFQATT, CDR2 SNEGSKA (reference sequence). The CDR3 totals 13 residues. CDR3 nucleotide sequence: TGCAGTGCCCGGCAGGACTCTTACAATGAGCAGTTCTTC. Translation: CSARQDSYNEQFF.